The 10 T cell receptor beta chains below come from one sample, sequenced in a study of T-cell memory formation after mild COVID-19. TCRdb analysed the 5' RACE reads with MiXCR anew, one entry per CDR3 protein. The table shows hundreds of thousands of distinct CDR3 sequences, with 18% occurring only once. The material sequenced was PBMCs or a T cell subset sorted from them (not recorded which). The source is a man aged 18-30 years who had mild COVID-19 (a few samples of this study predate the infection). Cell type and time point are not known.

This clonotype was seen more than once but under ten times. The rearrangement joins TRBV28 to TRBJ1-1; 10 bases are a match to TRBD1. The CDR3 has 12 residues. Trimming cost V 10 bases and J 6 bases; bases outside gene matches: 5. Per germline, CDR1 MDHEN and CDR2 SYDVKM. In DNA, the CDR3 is TGTGCCACCGACAGGGGGCCTTCTGAAGCTTTCTTT. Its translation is CATDRGPSEAFF.

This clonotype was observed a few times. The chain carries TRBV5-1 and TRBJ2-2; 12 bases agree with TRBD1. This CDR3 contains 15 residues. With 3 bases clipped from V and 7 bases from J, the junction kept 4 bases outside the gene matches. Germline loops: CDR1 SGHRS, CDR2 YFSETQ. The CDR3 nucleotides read TGCGCCAGCAGCTCGGGACAGGGGGCGAACGGGGAGCTGTTTTTT. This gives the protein CASSSGQGANGELFF.

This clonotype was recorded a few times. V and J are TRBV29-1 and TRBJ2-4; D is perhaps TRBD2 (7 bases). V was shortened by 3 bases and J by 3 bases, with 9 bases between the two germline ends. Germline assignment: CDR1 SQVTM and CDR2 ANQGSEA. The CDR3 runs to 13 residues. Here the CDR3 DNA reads TGCAGCGTTGAGGGGGGGCACAAAAACATTCAGTACTTC. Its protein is CSVEGGHKNIQYF.

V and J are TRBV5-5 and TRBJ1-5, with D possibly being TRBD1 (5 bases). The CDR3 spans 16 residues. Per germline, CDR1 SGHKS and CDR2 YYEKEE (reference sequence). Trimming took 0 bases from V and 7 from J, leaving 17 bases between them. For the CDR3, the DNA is TGTGCCAGCAGCTTGGTTACCGGGACGGAGCACCAGCCCCAGCATTTT. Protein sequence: CASSLVTGTEHQPQHF.

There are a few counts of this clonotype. The CDR3 region is CASSIDLSGQGRYYEQYV. CDR3 bases: TGTGCCAGTAGTATAGATCTATCTGGGCAGGGCAGATACTACGAGCAGTACGTC. The gene calls are TRBV19 and TRBJ2-7; weak D call: TRBD1 (5 bases). V gave up 0 bases and J gave up 3 bases, with 21 bases separating them. The CDR3 length is 18 residues. Germline values: CDR1 LNHDA, CDR2 SQIVND (reference sequence).

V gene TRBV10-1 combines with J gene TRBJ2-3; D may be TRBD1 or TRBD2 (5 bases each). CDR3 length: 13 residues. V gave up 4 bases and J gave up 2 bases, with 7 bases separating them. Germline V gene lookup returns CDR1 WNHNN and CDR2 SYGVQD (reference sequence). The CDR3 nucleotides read TGCGCCAGCAGTGGGGACCTCACAGATACGCAGTATTTT. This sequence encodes CASSGDLTDTQYF.

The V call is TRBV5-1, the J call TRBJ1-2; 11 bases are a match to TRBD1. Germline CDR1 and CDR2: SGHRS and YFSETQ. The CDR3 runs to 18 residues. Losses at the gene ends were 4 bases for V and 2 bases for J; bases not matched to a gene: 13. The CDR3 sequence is CASSTGQGATKLNYGYTF. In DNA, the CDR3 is TGCGCCAGCAGCACAGGACAGGGGGCGACCAAATTAAACTATGGCTACACCTTC.

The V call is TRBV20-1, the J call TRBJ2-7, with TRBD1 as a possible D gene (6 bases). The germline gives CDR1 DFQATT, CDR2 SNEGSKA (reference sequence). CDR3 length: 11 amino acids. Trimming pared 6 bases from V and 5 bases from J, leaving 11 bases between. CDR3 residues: CSAVQGNEQYF. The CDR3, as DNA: TGCAGTGCGGTACAGGGAAACGAGCAGTACTTC.

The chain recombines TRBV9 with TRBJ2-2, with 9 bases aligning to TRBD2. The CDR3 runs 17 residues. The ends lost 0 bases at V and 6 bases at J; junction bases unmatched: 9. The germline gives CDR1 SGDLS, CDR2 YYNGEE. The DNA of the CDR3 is TGTGCCAGCAGCGTAGGCCTGGCGGGGGGGAGGTCCGGGGAGCTGTTTTTT. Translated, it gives CASSVGLAGGRSGELFF. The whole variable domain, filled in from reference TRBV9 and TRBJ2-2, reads DSGVTQTPKHLITATGQRVTLRCSPRSGDLSVYWYQQSLDQGLQFLIQYYNGEERAKGNILERFSAQQFPDLHSELNLSSLELGDSALYFCASSVGLAGGRSGELFFGEGSRLTVL.

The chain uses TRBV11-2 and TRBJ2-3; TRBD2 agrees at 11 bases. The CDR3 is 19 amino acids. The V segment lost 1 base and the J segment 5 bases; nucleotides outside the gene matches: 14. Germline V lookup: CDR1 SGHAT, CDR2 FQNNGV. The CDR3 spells CASSLVALAGVLRRDTQYF. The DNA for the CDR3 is TGTGCCAGCAGCTTAGTAGCACTAGCGGGGGTTCTTCGTCGAGATACGCAGTATTTT.